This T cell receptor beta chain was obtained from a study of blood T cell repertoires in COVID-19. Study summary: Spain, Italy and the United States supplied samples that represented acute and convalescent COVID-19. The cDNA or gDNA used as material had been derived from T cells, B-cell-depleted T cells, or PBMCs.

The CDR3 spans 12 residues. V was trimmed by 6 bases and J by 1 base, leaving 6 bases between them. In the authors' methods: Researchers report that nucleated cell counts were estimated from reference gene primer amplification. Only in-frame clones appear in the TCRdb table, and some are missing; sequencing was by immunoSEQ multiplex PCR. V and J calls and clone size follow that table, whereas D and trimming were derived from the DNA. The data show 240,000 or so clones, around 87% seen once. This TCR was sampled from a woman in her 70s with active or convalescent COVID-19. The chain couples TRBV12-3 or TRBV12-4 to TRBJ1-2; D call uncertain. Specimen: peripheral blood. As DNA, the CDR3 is TGTGCCAGCAGATCAGTTAACTATGGCTACACCTTC. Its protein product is CASRSVNYGYTF.